The 25 T cell receptor beta chains given below trace back to one sample, sequenced in a study of regulatory T cells in long-lasting Graves disease (dated by TCRdb to 2020 to 2023). Receptor amplification or capture employed multiplex PCR. TCRdb names Illumina HiSeq 4000 as the instrument used. TCR beta libraries were built with iRepertoire HTBI primers and Arm-PCR amplification of CDR3 regions. TCRdb took the public reads, trimmed them with fastp at Q25, ran MiXCR for clone calling and kept in-frame beta chains. Rows are combined by CDR3 protein, so each entry shows the most common genes and DNA. The sample contains a few hundred thousand distinct CDR3 sequences, roughly 15% of them found a single time. The leading ten clones occupy approximately 7.8% of the sample. This sample's time point label indicates: newly diagnosed GD, antithyroid drugs for less than 3 months. For both TCR sequencing and RNA sequencing, RNA was extracted from PBMCs using TRIzol.

This sample was shared with a second study, whose subject was T cells in Graves' hyperthyroidism and ophthalmopathy.

The specimen comprised peripheral blood mononuclear cells (PBMCs), sampled at new diagnosis, from a patient treated with antithyroid drugs. Source of these receptors: a woman aged 35 to 49 with Graves disease. Donor details come from another sample of the same person, matched by shared clones.

This clonotype has a count of ten or more. The J gene is TRBJ2-7, the V gene TRBV2; no reliable D call. The V gene lost 3 bases and the J gene lost 2 bases, with 8 bases spanning the gap. The V gene's germline CDR1 is SNHLY and CDR2 FYNNEI. The CDR3 extends over 13 amino acids. The CDR3, as DNA: TGTGCCAGCAGTGATGCGGCAGCCTACGAGCAGTACTTC. Protein sequence: CASSDAAAYEQYF.

The chain joins TRBV28 to TRBJ2-3; possible D gene TRBD1, 5 bases. The V and J ends lost 7 bases and 2 bases respectively, with 19 bases between them. Germline-derived CDR1 and CDR2 are MDHEN and SYDVKM. There are 16 residues in the CDR3. As DNA, the CDR3 is TGTGCCAGCAACCTGGGGCTCACGTGGGCCACAGATACGCAGTATTTT. Its translation is CASNLGLTWATDTQYF.

The table lists this clonotype with many counts. The chain is built from TRBV20-1 and TRBJ2-7, with TRBD2 matching over 10 bases. Trimming took 2 bases from V and 3 from J; bases not matched to a gene: 7. Per the germline V gene, CDR1 is DFQATT and CDR2 is SNEGSKA (reference sequence). CDR3 length: 15 amino acids. The CDR3 bases are TGCAGTGCTAGACCTAGCGGGAGTGCAGTCTACGAGCAGTACTTC. Translation: CSARPSGSAVYEQYF.

This clonotype was found a few times. Here the CDR3 reads CASSEPGRSQPQHF. The CDR3, as DNA: TGTGCCAGCAGTGAACCAGGGCGTAGTCAGCCCCAGCATTTT. The genes are TRBV25-1 and TRBJ1-5; tentatively, D is TRBD1 (5 bases). V lost 2 bases and J lost 6, with 11 bases in between. The CDR3 length is 14 residues. In germline, CDR1 is MGHDK, CDR2 SYGVNS.

The chain recombines TRBV2 with TRBJ1-1; 7 bases fit TRBD1. CDR1 is SNHLY, CDR2 FYNNEI, per germline. The CDR3 runs to 14 residues. V was clipped by 4 bases and J by 5 bases; unmatched bases: 7. The CDR3 region is CASSVRVRGTEAFF. The CDR3, as DNA: TGTGCCAGCAGTGTTCGTGTCAGGGGGACTGAAGCTTTCTTT.

In this sample, this clonotype turned up many times. This chain links TRBV3-1 with TRBJ2-1; D gene uncertain. Per germline, CDR1 LGHDT and CDR2 YNNKEL (reference sequence). This CDR3 has 16 residues. The ends were cut back, 4 bases at V and 1 base at J, with 14 bases in the middle. The CDR3 DNA is TGTGCCAGCAGCCCTGAATCCTTCCTATCCTACAATGAGCAGTTCTTC. Its protein product is CASSPESFLSYNEQFF.

This clonotype was observed at least ten times. The chain recombines TRBV12-3 or TRBV12-4 with TRBJ1-1; 7 bases line up with TRBD1. Germline trimming cut 5 bases from V and 0 bases from J; bases unmatched to any gene: 6. The CDR3 is 15 amino acids. The CDR3 DNA reads as TGTGCCAGCAGTAAATCACAGGGGATGAACACTGAAGCTTTCTTT. Translation gives CASSKSQGMNTEAFF.

At least ten counts were recorded for this clonotype. This chain links TRBV5-1 with TRBJ2-1; 10 positions match TRBD2. The CDR3 runs 15 residues. V shed 4 bases, J shed 6 bases, and the junction held 7 bases outside the gene matches. Germline CDR1 SGHRS, CDR2 YFSETQ. Here the CDR3 DNA reads TGCGCCAGCAGCATCGGGACTAGCGTGAGCAATGAGCAGTTCTTC. This codes for CASSIGTSVSNEQFF.

This clonotype was observed at least ten times. V gene TRBV28 combines with J gene TRBJ2-5; TRBD2 agrees at 9 bases. The V gene end was trimmed by 4 bases and the J gene end by 10 bases; junction bases not matched to a gene: 16. In germline, CDR1 is MDHEN, CDR2 SYDVKM. CDR3 size: 16 residues. The CDR3, as DNA: TGTGCCAGCAGTTACCCTAGCGGGAAGCCGTTCGGGGACCAGTACTTC. Translating it yields CASSYPSGKPFGDQYF.

At least ten counts were recorded for this clonotype. The V and J genes are TRBV30 and TRBJ2-2, with D perhaps TRBD1 (6 bases). CDR1 is GTSNPN and CDR2 is SVGIG in the germline V gene (reference sequence). The CDR3 runs 16 residues. The V end lost 3 bases, the J end lost 2 bases, and 16 bases lay between the germline ends. The CDR3 loop reads CAWSRTGTPNTGELFF. For the CDR3, the DNA is TGTGCCTGGAGCCGAACCGGGACACCTAACACCGGGGAGCTGTTTTTT.

This clonotype has ten or more counts. V usage is TRBV12-3 or TRBV12-4 and J usage is TRBJ2-3; 9 bases agree with TRBD1. Trimming at V came to 5 bases and at J to 0 bases, leaving 15 bases not matched to a gene. There are 19 residues in the CDR3. CDR3 protein: CASSPVEGTGTTSTDTQYF. The CDR3 DNA follows: TGTGCCAGCAGTCCAGTAGAAGGGACAGGGACTACTAGCACAGATACGCAGTATTTT.

Comments on this clonotype: A much larger clone lies a single base off, so this may be a read error. The rearrangement links TRBV2 to TRBJ2-7; 12 bases line up with TRBD2. Unmatched junction bases numbered 9, after V lost 5 bases and J lost 7 bases. The CDR3 is 15 amino acids. Germline CDR1 is SNHLY and CDR2 is FYNNEI. The CDR3 nucleotides read TGTGCCAGCAGTCGACTAGCGGGAGACTACAATGAGCAGTACTTC. It is translated as CASSRLAGDYNEQYF.

A few counts support this clonotype. This chain joins TRBV19 and TRBJ2-1; 8 positions agree with TRBD1. V was pared by 5 bases and J by 6 bases, with 18 bases of the junction left unmatched. Germline V gives CDR1 LNHDA, CDR2 SQIVND (reference sequence). The CDR3 has 18 amino acids. The CDR3 loop reads CASSGLRGHSPGGNEQFF. CDR3 sequence (DNA): TGTGCCAGTAGTGGCCTCAGGGGGCACTCCCCCGGTGGCAATGAGCAGTTCTTC.

This clonotype has a handful of counts. The chain recombines TRBV4-3 with TRBJ1-4; D unclear. Trimming took off 0 bases at V and 5 bases at J, with 10 bases between the two ends. CDR1 is LGHNA, CDR2 YSLEER, per germline. This CDR3 is 15 amino acids long. CDR3 in DNA: TGCGCCAGCAGCCAAGATTACCACAGCAATGAAAAACTGTTTTTT. Translation: CASSQDYHSNEKLFF.

This clonotype was counted ten times or more. The chain combines TRBV12-5 with TRBJ2-7, with D maybe TRBD2 (5 bases). The CDR3 is made up of 16 amino acids. The V gene lost 0 bases and the J gene lost 12 bases, with 24 bases spanning the gap. The germline CDR1 and CDR2 sequences are LGHNT and FRNRAP. The DNA of the CDR3 is TGTGCTAGTGGTTTGGTAATCGCTAGCTCCGTAGGTAGGGTGTACTTC. Residues: CASGLVIASSVGRVYF.

This clonotype has a handful of counts. One junction end disagrees with the germline gene, perhaps due to a read error. This chain uses TRBV5-6 with TRBJ2-1; 9 bases are shared with TRBD2. The CDR3 is made up of 17 amino acids. The germline V gene has CDR1 SGHDT and CDR2 YYEEEE. CDR3 nucleotide sequence: TGTGCCAGCAGTTTGGGTGGACCCGCGGGAGGGTGGAATGAGCAGTTCTTC. Its translation is CASSLGGPAGGWNEQFF.

This clonotype was seen repeatedly, ten times or more. CDR3 sequence reads: CASSLVEGRGAFF. CDR3 coding DNA: TGTGCCAGCAGCTTAGTGGAGGGGCGGGGAGCTTTCTTT. The chain is built from TRBV11-2 and TRBJ1-1, with TRBD1 as a possible D gene (5 bases). V was trimmed by 1 base and J by 10 bases, leaving 13 bases between them. This CDR3 spans 13 amino acids. Germline loops: CDR1 SGHAT, CDR2 FQNNGV.

A few counts support this clonotype. This sequence joins TRBV20-1 and TRBJ1-4, with TRBD1 matching 7 bases. CDR1 and CDR2 (germline): DFQATT, SNEGSKA (reference sequence). CDR3 length: 13 residues. With V trimmed by 2 bases and J by 8 bases, 5 bases remained unmatched. The CDR3 loop reads CSARPTGVEKLFF. For the CDR3, the DNA is TGCAGTGCTAGACCTACAGGGGTGGAAAAACTGTTTTTT.

This clonotype was picked up many times. The gene calls are TRBV7-9 and TRBJ2-7; 9 bases map to TRBD1. The CDR3 totals 16 residues. With 1 base clipped from V and 5 bases from J, the junction kept 9 bases outside the gene matches. Germline V lookup: CDR1 SEHNR, CDR2 FQNEAQ (reference sequence). The CDR3 sequence: CASSLDRDRASHEQYF. The DNA for the CDR3 is TGTGCCAGCAGCTTAGACCGGGACAGGGCGTCCCACGAGCAGTACTTC.

This clonotype was observed many times. The chain has TRBV12-3 or TRBV12-4 and TRBJ2-5; 10 nucleotides align to TRBD2. CDR3 length equals 17 residues. Trimming cost V 3 bases and J 5 bases; bases outside gene matches: 12. The CDR3 DNA is TGTGCCAGCAGTTTTGGCCGGGCTAGCGGGAGAGAGGAGACCCAGTACTTC. Its translation is CASSFGRASGREETQYF.

The chain employs TRBV7-3 and TRBJ2-7; 12 bases are a match to TRBD2. The V and J ends lost 5 bases and 4 bases, in that order; junction bases with no gene match: 21. Germline CDR1 and CDR2: SGHTA and FQGTGA. The CDR3 contains 20 residues. CDR3 nucleotides: TGTGCCAGCAGCCCGCGACTAGCGGGAGAACTGCCCTCAGGCCTTTACGAGCAGTACTTC. Translating it yields CASSPRLAGELPSGLYEQYF.

At least ten counts were recorded for this clonotype. The J gene is TRBJ1-1, the V gene TRBV12-5; unclear D gene. V lost 3 bases and J 4 bases, leaving 12 bases between the germline ends. The germline CDR1 and CDR2 sequences are LGHNT and FRNRAP. This CDR3 comprises 14 residues. The CDR3 spells CASGLIPQATEAFF. Written as DNA, the CDR3 is TGTGCTAGTGGTTTAATCCCGCAGGCCACTGAAGCTTTCTTT. Based on the CDR3 plus reference TRBV12-5 and TRBJ1-1, the full variable domain is DARVTQTPRHKVTEMGQEVTMRCQPILGHNTVFWYRQTMMQGLELLAYFRNRAPLDDSGMPKDRFSAEMPDATLATLKIQPSEPRDSAVYFCASGLIPQATEAFFGQGTRLTVV.

In this sample, this clonotype turned up many times. The chain is built from TRBV3-1 and TRBJ2-5; TRBD1 might be the D (6 bases). The CDR3 contains 12 residues. Germline loops: CDR1 LGHDT, CDR2 YNNKEL (reference sequence). V shed 2 bases and J shed 5 bases, with 6 bases lying between them. CDR3 nucleotides: TGTGCCAGCAGCCAACAGGGGGAGACCCAGTACTTC. Residues: CASSQQGETQYF.

The chain employs TRBV28 and TRBJ1-5; possibly TRBD1 for D (5 bases). CDR1 MDHEN and CDR2 SYDVKM come from the germline V gene. V lost 6 bases to trimming and J lost 0 bases, with 15 bases between them. The CDR3 extends over 16 amino acids. The CDR3 DNA is TGTGCCAGCAGGGACCCCGGGACGGCTAGCAATCAGCCCCAGCATTTT. This sequence encodes CASRDPGTASNQPQHF. Full variable domain (outside the CDR3, taken from reference TRBV28 and TRBJ1-5): DVKVTQSSRYLVKRTGEKVFLECVQDMDHENMFWYRQDPGLGLRLIYFSYDVKMKEKGDIPEGYSVSREKKERFSLILESASTNQTSMYLCASRDPGTASNQPQHFGDGTRLSIL.

Ten or more counts support this clonotype. J is TRBJ1-1 and V is TRBV20-1; no reliable D call. The V and J ends lost 3 bases and 0 bases respectively, with 14 bases between them. Germline V lookup: CDR1 DFQATT, CDR2 SNEGSKA (reference sequence). There are 15 residues in the CDR3. The CDR3 protein is CSASSGSQVNTEAFF. CDR3 nucleotide sequence: TGCAGTGCTAGTTCCGGCAGCCAAGTGAACACTGAAGCTTTCTTT.